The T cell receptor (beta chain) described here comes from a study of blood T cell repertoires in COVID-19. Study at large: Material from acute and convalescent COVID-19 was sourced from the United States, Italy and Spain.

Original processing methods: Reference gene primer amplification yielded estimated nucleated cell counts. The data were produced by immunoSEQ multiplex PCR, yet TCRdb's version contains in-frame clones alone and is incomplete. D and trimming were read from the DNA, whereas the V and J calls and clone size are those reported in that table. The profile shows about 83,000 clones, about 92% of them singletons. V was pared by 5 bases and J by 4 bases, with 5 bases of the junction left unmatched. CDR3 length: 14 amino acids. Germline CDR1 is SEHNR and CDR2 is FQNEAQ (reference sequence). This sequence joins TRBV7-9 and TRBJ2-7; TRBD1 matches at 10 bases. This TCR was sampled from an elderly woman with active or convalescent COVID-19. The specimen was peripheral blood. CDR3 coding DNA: TGTGCCAGCAGCGAGGCGGGACAGGGGTACGAGCAGTACTTC. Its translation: CASSEAGQGYEQYF.